Listed here is a single T cell receptor beta chain. The record originates from a study of cytomegalovirus exposure and HLA in healthy donors. Germline V gene sequence: CDR1 MNHEY, CDR2 SMNVEV (reference sequence). This CDR3 has 15 residues. Trimming cost V 0 bases and J 5 bases, with 11 bases left between them. PCR amplification relied on 60 Vbeta primers (plus 13 Jbeta primers). Sequencing used immunoSEQ multiplex PCR; TCRdb keeps in-frame clones, though not all of them. The sample lists under 150,000 clones, about 64% seen once, with about 8.3% in the top ten. Source material: PBMCs. The sequence came from a man aged 18 to 30 in good health and CMV-seropositive. The chain has TRBV27 and TRBJ1-5; maybe TRBD1 (5 bases). DNA for the CDR3: TGTGCCAGCAGTTTATCGATGGGGGGGTATCAGCCCCAGCATTTT. Translated: CASSLSMGGYQPQHF.